Given below is one T cell receptor beta chain in context. In the authors' methods: For nucleated cells, counts were estimated from reference gene primer amplification. The table came from immunoSEQ multiplex PCR; TCRdb's copy has only in-frame clones and leaves some out. V and J calls and clone size are as listed in that table; D and trimming were resolved from the DNA. This table has roughly 70,000 clones, approximately 90% appearing once. This sample was included in a study of blood T cell repertoires in COVID-19. Study-wide context: There were acute and convalescent COVID-19 samples, and they came from the United States, Italy and Spain. PBMCs, B-cell-depleted T cells, or T cells provided the cDNA or gDNA that made up the material.

J lost 6 bases, V lost 6 bases, and 10 bases had no gene match. CDR1 and CDR2 from the germline V gene are MDHEN and SYDVKM. This CDR3 is built from 15 residues. This clonotype originated in a human donor in a cohort sampled during active COVID-19. The chain carries TRBV28 and TRBJ2-2; 7 positions match TRBD2. Sequenced sample: peripheral blood. DNA for the CDR3: TGTGCCAGCAGCCGACCCGGACTAGGATCCGGGGAGCTGTTTTTT. Amino acid sequence: CASSRPGLGSGELFF.